One and the same sample provided the 18 T cell receptor beta chains below, sequenced in a study of siplizumab effects on memory and regulatory T cells. Generated by immunoSEQ multiplex PCR, the TCRdb table keeps only in-frame clones and is missing some. The sample has fewer than 65,000 clones; more than 85% are singletons. Source material: CD8+ T cells sorted from blood. The receptors originated from a human donor in good health.

The rearrangement uses TRBV2 and TRBJ2-7; D remains unclear. The CDR3 runs 11 residues. The V gene lost 2 bases and the J gene lost 4 bases, with 3 bases spanning the gap. Germline loops: CDR1 SNHLY, CDR2 FYNNEI. The CDR3 coding sequence is TGTGCCAGCAGTGAAAGGTACGAGCAGTACTTC. Translation: CASSERYEQYF.

The chain is built from TRBV19 and TRBJ2-5; 7 bases are shared with TRBD2. The CDR3 is 19 amino acids. Per germline, CDR1 LNHDA and CDR2 SQIVND (reference sequence). J lost 3 bases, V lost 1 base, and 17 bases had no gene match. The CDR3 coding sequence is TGTGCCAGTAGTATAGTCCTCGGCAGCTGGGACCGGGGGGAAGAGACCCAGTACTTC. Translated: CASSIVLGSWDRGEETQYF.

This chain joins TRBV11-2 and TRBJ2-3, with D uncertain. Looked up from germline, CDR1 is SGHAT and CDR2 is FQNNGV. The V gene lost 5 bases and the J gene lost 6 bases, with 6 bases spanning the gap. CDR3 length: 11 residues. CDR3 protein: CASSRSDTQYF. The DNA for the CDR3 is TGTGCCAGCAGCCGTTCGGATACGCAGTATTTT.

V gene TRBV2 combines with J gene TRBJ1-6; the D gene is possibly TRBD1 (5 bases). Looked up from germline, CDR1 is SNHLY and CDR2 is FYNNEI. The CDR3 runs 13 residues. The V end was cut by 4 bases, the J end by 10 bases, with 11 bases between. The DNA for the CDR3 is TGTGCCAGCAGTGGGCAGTGGGGGTCACCCCTCCACTTT. Translating it yields CASSGQWGSPLHF.

The chain has TRBV28 and TRBJ1-2, with no clear D. This CDR3 contains 14 residues. V shed 5 bases and J shed 2 bases, with 12 bases lying between them. Germline V lookup: CDR1 MDHEN, CDR2 SYDVKM. The CDR3 loop is CASSTALYNYGYTF. CDR3 sequence (DNA): TGTGCCAGCAGTACGGCACTCTACAACTATGGCTACACCTTC.

The genes are TRBV23-1 and TRBJ2-7; D is unclear. TRBV23-1 is given ORF status, its function remaining uncertain. The CDR3 extends over 16 amino acids. Trimming stripped 0 bases from V and 2 bases from J, with 14 bases between. The CDR3: CASSQSSEGPPYEQYF. The CDR3 coding sequence is TGCGCCAGCAGTCAATCGTCGGAAGGGCCACCCTACGAGCAGTACTTC.

The V and J genes are TRBV6-4 and TRBJ1-4; TRBD1 might be the D (6 bases). The germline CDR1 and CDR2 sequences are MRHNA and SNTAGT. CDR3 length: 15 residues. Trimming cost V 5 bases and J 7 bases, with 17 bases left between them. As DNA, the CDR3 is TGTGCCAGCAGTAGGCACAGGGTCCCATTTGAAAAACTGTTTTTT. Translated, it gives CASSRHRVPFEKLFF.

V usage is TRBV6-4 and J usage is TRBJ2-1, with TRBD1 matching 9 bases. Germline trimming cut 0 bases from V and 6 bases from J; bases unmatched to any gene: 0. The CDR3 spans 14 residues. Germline lookup yields CDR1 MRHNA and CDR2 SNTAGT. In DNA, the CDR3 is TGTGCCAGCAGTGACTCGACAGGGGGCAATGAGCAGTTCTTC. Its translation: CASSDSTGGNEQFF.

CDR3 sequence: CASSPKSDRDRFWGELFF. The CDR3 DNA sequence: TGTGCCAGCTCACCAAAATCGGATCGGGACCGCTTTTGGGGGGAGCTGTTTTTT. The chain employs TRBV18 and TRBJ2-2; the D gene could be TRBD1 or TRBD2 (5 bases each). V gave up 2 bases and J gave up 8 bases, with 24 bases separating them. In germline, CDR1 is KGHSH, CDR2 LQKENI. The CDR3 is 18 residues long. The full variable domain, its missing parts supplied by reference TRBV18 and TRBJ2-2, is NAGVMQNPRHLVRRRGQEARLRCSPMKGHSHVYWYRQLPEEGLKFMVYLQKENIIDESGMPKERFSAEFPKEGPSILRIQQVVRGDSAAYFCASSPKSDRDRFWGELFFGEGSRLTVL.

Here the CDR3 reads CASSYYRDKGGELFF. The CDR3 nucleotides are TGTGCCAGCAGTTACTATCGGGACAAAGGCGGGGAGCTGTTTTTT. This chain links TRBV6-5 with TRBJ2-2, with a possible D match to TRBD1 (6 bases). V shed 1 base and J shed 7 bases, with 13 bases lying between them. The CDR3 contains 15 residues. Germline V gene lookup returns CDR1 MNHEY and CDR2 SVGAGI.

The V gene is TRBV2, the J gene TRBJ2-1, with 10 nucleotides matching TRBD1. V trimming: 7 bases; J trimming: 4 bases; junction bases outside the gene matches: 4. Germline values: CDR1 SNHLY, CDR2 FYNNEI. The CDR3 has 14 amino acids. CDR3 DNA: TGTGCCAGCACCGGGGACAGGGGTTACAATGAGCAGTTCTTC. This sequence encodes CASTGDRGYNEQFF.

The genes are TRBV13 and TRBJ2-6; 9 positions match TRBD1. V lost 6 bases, J lost 0 bases, and 3 bases stayed unmatched. This CDR3 is 16 amino acids long. Germline CDR1 and CDR2: PRHDT and FYEKMQ (reference sequence). In DNA, the CDR3 is TGTGCCAGCAGGGACAGGGGTTACTCTGGGGCCAACGTCCTGACTTTC. This sequence encodes CASRDRGYSGANVLTF.

The chain carries TRBV10-3 and TRBJ2-5; D ambiguous. The end of the DNA fits TRBJ2-7 better, so the J call may be wrong. Germline CDR1 and CDR2: ENHRY and SYGVKD. CDR3 length: 13 amino acids. In nucleotides, the CDR3 is TGTGCCATCAGTGAGGCTCCAACCTACGAGCAGTACTTC. Residues: CAISEAPTYEQYF.

The chain employs TRBV7-8 and TRBJ1-1; D is uncertain. The V and J ends lost 5 bases and 1 base respectively, with 11 bases between them. Germline V gene lookup returns CDR1 SGHVS and CDR2 FQNEAQ. The CDR3 totals 14 residues. CDR3 sequence reads: CASSLLTTNTEAFF. Written as DNA, the CDR3 is TGTGCCAGCAGCCTATTAACCACGAACACTGAAGCTTTCTTT.

The chain uses TRBV14 and TRBJ2-7; perhaps D is TRBD1 or TRBD2 (5 bases each). V was trimmed by 0 bases and J by 0 bases, leaving 9 bases between them. The CDR3 runs 15 residues. Germline CDR1 SGHDN, CDR2 FVKESK. In nucleotides, the CDR3 is TGTGCCAGCAGCCAAGACCCGGGACCCTCCTACGAGCAGTACTTC. Amino acid sequence: CASSQDPGPSYEQYF.

This chain uses TRBV5-4 with TRBJ1-5; D not resolved. Germline values: CDR1 SGHNT, CDR2 YYREEE (reference sequence). Trimming removed 1 base at V and 4 bases at J, with 6 bases between. This CDR3 is built from 13 residues. CDR3 DNA sequence: TGTGCCAGCAGCTTGACAGAGAATCAGCCCCAGCATTTT. It codes for CASSLTENQPQHF.

A note on this clone: The identical CDR3 is also encoded by other nucleotide sequences in the sample. V gene TRBV7-9 combines with J gene TRBJ2-1; D is ambiguous. The CDR3 covers 11 residues. In germline, CDR1 is SEHNR, CDR2 FQNEAQ (reference sequence). The CDR3 reads CAGRGSNEQFF. The CDR3 DNA reads TGTGCAGGTCGAGGTAGTAATGAGCAGTTCTTC. Using reference TRBV7-9 and TRBJ2-1 for the parts outside the CDR3, the full variable domain is DTGVSQNPRHKITKRGQNVTFRCDPISEHNRLYWYRQTLGQGPEFLTYFQNEAQLEKSRLLSDRFSAERPKGSFSTLEIQRTEQGDSAMYLCAGRGSNEQFFGPGTRLTVL.

The chain carries TRBV28 and TRBJ2-7; no definite D call. Trimming took 3 bases from V and 7 from J, leaving 16 bases between them. CDR3 size: 14 residues. Germline lookup yields CDR1 MDHEN and CDR2 SYDVKM. The chain's CDR3 is CASSFLTPGVEQYF. DNA of the CDR3: TGTGCCAGCAGTTTCCTGACTCCTGGGGTGGAGCAGTACTTC.